This T cell receptor (beta chain) was captured by sequencing in a study of blood T cell repertoires in COVID-19. Background on the study: Samples representing acute and convalescent COVID-19 were sourced from the United States, Italy and Spain. The cDNA or gDNA used as material had been derived from T cells, B-cell-depleted T cells, or PBMCs.

Per the original methods: Amplification with reference gene primers provided the estimates of nucleated cell counts. Profiled with immunoSEQ multiplex PCR; TCRdb holds only in-frame clones, not every one. V and J calls and clone size are those listed in that table; D and trimming were worked out from the DNA. Here the sample spans about 310,000 clones, approximately 87% being singletons. V trimming: 2 bases; J trimming: 5 bases; junction bases outside the gene matches: 10. The CDR3 runs 16 residues. The germline V gene has CDR1 SGHKS and CDR2 YYEKEE (reference sequence). The sequencing input was peripheral blood. This sequence was found in a woman in her forties or fifties who had recovered from COVID-19. The chain carries TRBV5-5 and TRBJ2-1; the match to TRBD2 covers 7 bases. The chain's CDR3 is CASSFPAGVSDNEQFF. The CDR3 DNA reads as TGTGCCAGCAGCTTTCCGGCGGGAGTATCCGACAATGAGCAGTTCTTC. Full variable domain (missing parts from reference TRBV5-5 and TRBJ2-1): DAGVTQSPTHLIKTRGQQVTLRCSPISGHKSVSWYQQVLGQGPQFIFQYYEKEERGRGNFPDRFSARQFPNYSSELNVNALLLGDSALYLCASSFPAGVSDNEQFFGPGTRLTVL.